These T cell receptor beta chains were read from a single sample in a study of blood T cell repertoires in COVID-19. Libraries were prepared by immunoSEQ multiplex PCR; TCRdb keeps only in-frame clonotypes and omits some of them. The sample lists some 350,000 clones, roughly nine tenths occurring once. Sequencing was done on a sample of PBMCs or T cells enriched from blood (not recorded which). The receptors were sampled from a man between 18 and 29 years old who had recovered from COVID-19. Each CDR3 is given with its conserved first and last residue. A D gene is named only where the DNA matches it firmly. Rows give clone size only sometimes, using once, few, many, or a class for an expanded clone.

CDR3 DNA: TGTGCCAGCAGCCAAGATCAGGGACTAGCGGGCGGCGGGGAGCTGTTTTTT
CDR3 protein: CASSQDQGLAGGGELFF
J gene: TRBJ2-2
clone size: .
V gene: TRBV3-1/TRBV3-2
D gene: TRBD2
CDR3 length: 17

CDR3 DNA: TGTGCCAGCAGTACGGGACTTAACTACTACGAGCAGTACTTC
CDR3 protein: CASSTGLNYYEQYF
J gene: TRBJ2-7
clone size: .
V gene: TRBV5-4
D gene: .
CDR3 length: 14

CDR3 DNA: TGTGCCAGTACACAGGGTGGATCACCCCTCCACTTT
CDR3 protein: CASTQGGSPLHF
J gene: TRBJ1-6
clone size: .
V gene: TRBV28
D gene: .
CDR3 length: 12

CDR3 DNA: TGCGCCAGCAAGGAGACAGGGAACACCGGGGAGCTGTTTTTT
CDR3 protein: CASKETGNTGELFF
J gene: TRBJ2-2
clone size: .
V gene: TRBV5-1
D gene: .
CDR3 length: 14

CDR3 DNA: TGCGCCAGCAGCCGGGGACAGGAGAACACCGGGGAGCTGTTTTTT
CDR3 protein: CASSRGQENTGELFF
J gene: TRBJ2-2
clone size: .
V gene: TRBV10-1
D gene: TRBD1
CDR3 length: 15

CDR3 DNA: TGTGCCAGCCGAAACAGGGTTCGGAACACTGAAGCTTTCTTT
CDR3 protein: CASRNRVRNTEAFF
J gene: TRBJ1-1
clone size: .
V gene: TRBV6-5
D gene: .
CDR3 length: 14

CDR3 DNA: TGTGCCAGCAGTCTTTTAGCGGGAGGGGGCACCGGGGAGCTGTTTTTT
CDR3 protein: CASSLLAGGGTGELFF
J gene: TRBJ2-2
clone size: .
V gene: TRBV27
D gene: TRBD2
CDR3 length: 16

CDR3 DNA: TGTGCCAGCAGCTTAGTGGCGGGGTCGGATACGCAGTATTTT
CDR3 protein: CASSLVAGSDTQYF
J gene: TRBJ2-3
clone size: .
V gene: TRBV7-6
D gene: .
CDR3 length: 14

CDR3 DNA: TGTGCCAGCAGCGGAGGGGACATCCCCACTGAAGCTTTCTTT
CDR3 protein: CASSGGDIPTEAFF
J gene: TRBJ1-1
clone size: .
V gene: TRBV9
D gene: .
CDR3 length: 14

CDR3 DNA: TGCAGCGTCGAACGTACCTACGAGCAGTACTTC
CDR3 protein: CSVERTYEQYF
J gene: TRBJ2-7
clone size: .
V gene: TRBV29-1
D gene: .
CDR3 length: 11

CDR3 DNA: TGTGCCAGCAGCTTAGGGGCAGGGCCCTTTTACGAGCAGTACTTC
CDR3 protein: CASSLGAGPFYEQYF
J gene: TRBJ2-7
clone size: .
V gene: TRBV11-2
D gene: .
CDR3 length: 15

CDR3 DNA: TGCGCCAGCAGCCAGACAGCCCCTAGCGGGGGCCAAGATACGCAGTATTTT
CDR3 protein: CASSQTAPSGGQDTQYF
J gene: TRBJ2-3
clone size: .
V gene: TRBV4-1
D gene: TRBD2
CDR3 length: 17

CDR3 DNA: TGCGCCAGCAGCCAAGAGGGGACAGGGAAAACGCCCCAGCATTTT
CDR3 protein: CASSQEGTGKTPQHF
J gene: TRBJ1-5
clone size: .
V gene: TRBV4-1
D gene: TRBD1
CDR3 length: 15

CDR3 DNA: TGTGCCTGGAGTGAGATACAGGGTAACTATGGCTACACCTTC
CDR3 protein: CAWSEIQGNYGYTF
J gene: TRBJ1-2
clone size: once
V gene: TRBV30
D gene: .
CDR3 length: 14

CDR3 DNA: TGTGCCAGCAGCTATACAGGGGGCAATTCACCCCTCCACTTT
CDR3 protein: CASSYTGGNSPLHF
J gene: TRBJ1-6
clone size: .
V gene: TRBV13
D gene: TRBD1
CDR3 length: 14

CDR3 DNA: TGTGTCAGCAGGAGTAGCGGGGCGCAAGAGACCCAGTACTTC
CDR3 protein: CVSRSSGAQETQYF
J gene: TRBJ2-5
clone size: .
V gene: TRBV27
D gene: TRBD2
CDR3 length: 14

CDR3 DNA: TGCGCCAGCAGCCACTACCCGACCGTTTCCACTACAGGGCCAGACACTGAAGCTTTCTTT
CDR3 protein: CASSHYPTVSTTGPDTEAFF
J gene: TRBJ1-1
clone size: .
V gene: TRBV4-1
D gene: .
CDR3 length: 20

CDR3 DNA: TGTGCCAGCAGCACATCAGGGGGCTTGGGAACTGAAGCTTTCTTT
CDR3 protein: CASSTSGGLGTEAFF
J gene: TRBJ1-1
clone size: .
V gene: TRBV5-4
D gene: TRBD1
CDR3 length: 15

CDR3 DNA: TGCGCCAGCAGTGTTAGCGGGGGTGACAATGAGCAGTTCTTC
CDR3 protein: CASSVSGGDNEQFF
J gene: TRBJ2-1
clone size: .
V gene: TRBV10-1
D gene: TRBD2
CDR3 length: 14

CDR3 DNA: TGTGCCAGCAGCTTAGAAGTTGGGGGGGCCGAGCAGTACTTC
CDR3 protein: CASSLEVGGAEQYF
J gene: TRBJ2-7
clone size: .
V gene: TRBV7-2
D gene: .
CDR3 length: 14

CDR3 DNA: TGCAGCGTTGAGGGGCTAGGTGAGACCCAGTACTTC
CDR3 protein: CSVEGLGETQYF
J gene: TRBJ2-5
clone size: .
V gene: TRBV29-1
D gene: .
CDR3 length: 12

CDR3 DNA: TGTGCCAGCTTTCTCGGCGCTGGAGGCCGGTGGGGCTATGGCTACACCTTC
CDR3 protein: CASFLGAGGRWGYGYTF
J gene: TRBJ1-2
clone size: once
V gene: TRBV7-9
D gene: .
CDR3 length: 17

CDR3 DNA: TGTGCCAGTAGTCTCCGGGACAGGGGGCAAGGCTACACCTTC
CDR3 protein: CASSLRDRGQGYTF
J gene: TRBJ1-2
clone size: once
V gene: TRBV19
D gene: TRBD1
CDR3 length: 14

CDR3 DNA: TGTGCCAGCAGCCGATCACAAACTGGAAACACCATATATTTT
CDR3 protein: CASSRSQTGNTIYF
J gene: TRBJ1-3
clone size: .
V gene: TRBV7-9
D gene: .
CDR3 length: 14

CDR3 DNA: TGTGCCAGCAGCTTAGCGCTAGCGGGAGGGCCGGGGGGAGAGACCCAGTACTTC
CDR3 protein: CASSLALAGGPGGETQYF
J gene: TRBJ2-5
clone size: .
V gene: TRBV5-4
D gene: TRBD2
CDR3 length: 18

CDR3 DNA: TGTGCCAGCAGCGACCGGGACAGGGCTTCGAGTGGCTACACCTTC
CDR3 protein: CASSDRDRASSGYTF
J gene: TRBJ1-2
clone size: few
V gene: TRBV9
D gene: TRBD1
CDR3 length: 15

CDR3 DNA: TGTGCCAGCAGTTTATCGGGTAGCGGGAGGGCCAATGAGCAGTTCTTC
CDR3 protein: CASSLSGSGRANEQFF
J gene: TRBJ2-1
clone size: .
V gene: TRBV28
D gene: TRBD2
CDR3 length: 16

CDR3 DNA: TGTGCCAGCAGCTCTCCGGGACAGTACAATGAGCAGTTCTTC
CDR3 protein: CASSSPGQYNEQFF
J gene: TRBJ2-1
clone size: once
V gene: TRBV7-2
D gene: TRBD1
CDR3 length: 14

CDR3 DNA: TGTGCCAGCAGTGAAAGACAGATTTCACCCCTCCACTTT
CDR3 protein: CASSERQISPLHF
J gene: TRBJ1-6
clone size: .
V gene: TRBV25-1
D gene: .
CDR3 length: 13

CDR3 DNA: TGCGCCAGCAGTTCGACAGGGGGCCGCATTACAACTAATGAAAAACTGTTTTTT
CDR3 protein: CASSSTGGRITTNEKLFF
J gene: TRBJ1-4
clone size: once
V gene: TRBV5-1
D gene: TRBD1
CDR3 length: 18

CDR3 DNA: TGTGCCAGCAGCCAAGATGAGGGGGCGCGGGATGGCTACACCTTC
CDR3 protein: CASSQDEGARDGYTF
J gene: TRBJ1-2
clone size: .
V gene: TRBV4-2
D gene: TRBD1
CDR3 length: 15

CDR3 DNA: TGTGCCAGCAGCTTAGTTCCAGCGTCGAGCACCGGGGAGCTGTTTTTT
CDR3 protein: CASSLVPASSTGELFF
J gene: TRBJ2-2
clone size: .
V gene: TRBV7-9
D gene: .
CDR3 length: 16

CDR3 DNA: TGTGCCAGCAGCTCTCCCCAGGTGGTAGGACACATGAACACTGAAGCTTTCTTT
CDR3 protein: CASSSPQVVGHMNTEAFF
J gene: TRBJ1-1
clone size: .
V gene: TRBV11-2
D gene: .
CDR3 length: 18

CDR3 DNA: TGCAGTGCCCCAAGGGGCACTGAAGCTTTCTTT
CDR3 protein: CSAPRGTEAFF
J gene: TRBJ1-1
clone size: .
V gene: TRBV20-1
D gene: .
CDR3 length: 11

CDR3 DNA: TGTGCCATCAGTGGCGGGTACAGCGGCACAGATACGCAGTATTTT
CDR3 protein: CAISGGYSGTDTQYF
J gene: TRBJ2-3
clone size: .
V gene: TRBV10-3
D gene: .
CDR3 length: 15

CDR3 DNA: TGTGCCAGCAGCGTATTTGAGGGCGGTGAGCAGTTCTTC
CDR3 protein: CASSVFEGGEQFF
J gene: TRBJ2-1
clone size: .
V gene: TRBV9
D gene: .
CDR3 length: 13

CDR3 DNA: TGCGCCAGCAGCCTGAACCTTCTAGCGGGAGCCGAGACCCAGTACTTC
CDR3 protein: CASSLNLLAGAETQYF
J gene: TRBJ2-5
clone size: .
V gene: TRBV4-3
D gene: TRBD2
CDR3 length: 16

CDR3 DNA: TGTGCCAGCAGGAAACAGGGGGCGCGCTATGGCTACACCTTC
CDR3 protein: CASRKQGARYGYTF
J gene: TRBJ1-2
clone size: .
V gene: TRBV6-5
D gene: TRBD1
CDR3 length: 14

CDR3 DNA: TGTGCCAGCAGCCCTCCGGGACAGGCTTCCTCCGAGCAGTACTTC
CDR3 protein: CASSPPGQASSEQYF
J gene: TRBJ2-7
clone size: .
V gene: TRBV14
D gene: TRBD1
CDR3 length: 15

CDR3 DNA: TGTGCCAGCAGCCAGGGTTGGAATGAGCAGTTCTTC
CDR3 protein: CASSQGWNEQFF
J gene: TRBJ2-1
clone size: few
V gene: TRBV12-3/TRBV12-4
D gene: .
CDR3 length: 12

CDR3 DNA: TGTGCCAGCAGCTTAGGTGCACGCGGCTTGGGAGGCTATGGCTACACCTTC
CDR3 protein: CASSLGARGLGGYGYTF
J gene: TRBJ1-2
clone size: .
V gene: TRBV5-4
D gene: .
CDR3 length: 17

CDR3 DNA: TGCGCCAGCAGCCAAGCTAGGACTAGCGGGAGCAATGAGCAGTTCTTC
CDR3 protein: CASSQARTSGSNEQFF
J gene: TRBJ2-1
clone size: .
V gene: TRBV4-1
D gene: TRBD2
CDR3 length: 16

CDR3 DNA: TGTGCCAGTAGGCCCGGGACAGGGGGCGTTCAGCCCCAGCATTTT
CDR3 protein: CASRPGTGGVQPQHF
J gene: TRBJ1-5
clone size: .
V gene: TRBV19
D gene: TRBD1
CDR3 length: 15

CDR3 DNA: TGTGCCAGCAGCTTAGCAGGGGGCTATGGCTACACCTTC
CDR3 protein: CASSLAGGYGYTF
J gene: TRBJ1-2
clone size: .
V gene: TRBV11-1
D gene: .
CDR3 length: 13

CDR3 DNA: TGTGCCAGCCCTAGTGGGCAGGGTCCGAACACTGAAGCTTTCTTT
CDR3 protein: CASPSGQGPNTEAFF
J gene: TRBJ1-1
clone size: once
V gene: TRBV13
D gene: .
CDR3 length: 15

CDR3 DNA: TGTGCCATCAGTGCGTTAGGGCAGGGGGGCACTGAAGCTTTCTTT
CDR3 protein: CAISALGQGGTEAFF
J gene: TRBJ1-1
clone size: once
V gene: TRBV10-3
D gene: TRBD1
CDR3 length: 15

CDR3 DNA: TGTGCCAGCAGTTCACAGGGGGCGCGAGAAGATACGCAGTATTTT
CDR3 protein: CASSSQGAREDTQYF
J gene: TRBJ2-3
clone size: once
V gene: TRBV6-5
D gene: TRBD1
CDR3 length: 15

CDR3 DNA: TGTGCCAGCAGCTTATCCAGCGGTACTTTGGAGCAGTACTTC
CDR3 protein: CASSLSSGTLEQYF
J gene: TRBJ2-7
clone size: once
V gene: TRBV7-2
D gene: .
CDR3 length: 14

CDR3 DNA: TGTGCCAGCAGCCAGAGAGGCAATGAGCAGTTCTTC
CDR3 protein: CASSQRGNEQFF
J gene: TRBJ2-1
clone size: .
V gene: TRBV27
D gene: .
CDR3 length: 12

CDR3 DNA: TGCGCCAGCAGCTTGGAGGGCTCCCGGAGCGGAGATACGCAGTATTTT
CDR3 protein: CASSLEGSRSGDTQYF
J gene: TRBJ2-3
clone size: .
V gene: TRBV5-1
D gene: .
CDR3 length: 16

CDR3 DNA: TGTGCCAGCAGTCTCCCGGGACAGGGAGACTATGGCTACACCTTC
CDR3 protein: CASSLPGQGDYGYTF
J gene: TRBJ1-2
clone size: .
V gene: TRBV28
D gene: TRBD1
CDR3 length: 15